This TCR beta chain was captured by sequencing in a study of molecular identifiers for immune sequencing clone quantification. At the level of the study: Naive CD8 RNA (around 20,000 or 100,000 cells) was divided into five aliquots, with four sequenced. Study observations and caveats: Spiked Jurkat TCR RNA equal to one cell could reportedly be picked out among 900,000 to 1,000,000 naive cells. Effector cells had over 98% of their molecules in clones above 20 RNA copies, while naive cells had under 1%.

The CDR3 runs 16 residues. Germline CDR1 and CDR2: SEHNR and FQNEAQ (reference sequence). The V end was cut by 0 bases, the J end by 0 bases, with 11 bases between. Naive CD8 sequencing libraries were generated from around 18,000 to 910,000 sorted cells, with 10%, 30% or 50% RNA as input. This clonotype was recorded a few times. The target antigen is unknown. TCRdb reanalysed the PCR reads using MiXCR and keeps one entry per CDR3 protein. The sample has about half a million distinct CDR3 sequences; about 20% are singletons. The sequencing input was naive CD8+ T cells from blood, with Jurkat cell RNA spiked in. Described subset: FACS-sorted CD8+CD4-CCR7+CD45RA+ naive T cells. The rearrangement links TRBV7-9 to TRBJ1-1; possible D gene TRBD1, 5 bases. The receptor was isolated from a human donor in good health. Some libraries in this study had Jurkat cell RNA spiked in. DNA of the CDR3: TGTGCCAGCAGCTTAGCGGTGGGGGGTTTGAACACTGAAGCTTTCTTT. Protein product: CASSLAVGGLNTEAFF.